The 28 T cell receptor beta chains below all came from one sample that was sequenced in a study of T cell responses to AZD1222 COVID-19 vaccine. Libraries were prepared by immunoSEQ multiplex PCR; TCRdb keeps only in-frame clonotypes and omits some of them. The sample comprises about 140,000 clones, roughly 92% of which are singletons, and around 3.8% rests with the top ten. The material sequenced was peripheral blood, taken on day 0 of AZD1222 vaccination. These receptors were taken from an adult in good health.

The V call is TRBV29-1, the J call TRBJ1-1, with TRBD1 matching over 8 bases. This CDR3 region has 11 residues. Germline V gene data show CDR1 as SQVTM and CDR2 as ANQGSEA. With V trimmed by 4 bases and J by 10 bases, 5 bases remained unmatched. For the CDR3, the DNA is TGCAGCGTTGCAGGGGGCGAGGGAGCTTTCTTT. This translates into CSVAGGEGAFF.

This clone was observed a single time. The chain combines TRBV5-1 with TRBJ1-2; D remains unclear. Trimming took off 0 bases at V and 9 bases at J, with 15 bases between the two ends. This CDR3 comprises 14 residues. From germline, CDR1 is SGHRS and CDR2 YFSETQ. This chain's CDR3 is CASSLEGQGGSYTF. CDR3 DNA: TGCGCCAGCAGCTTGGAGGGTCAAGGCGGGAGCTACACCTTC.

This rearrangement joins TRBV19 to TRBJ2-1; TRBD1 might be the D (6 bases). There are 14 residues in the CDR3. V lost 3 bases to trimming and J lost 10 bases, with 16 bases between them. Per the germline V gene, CDR1 is LNHDA and CDR2 is SQIVND (reference sequence). CDR3 residues: CASSILSRGGEQFF. The CDR3, as DNA: TGTGCCAGTAGTATTCTGAGCCGAGGGGGAGAGCAGTTCTTC.

The chain links TRBV30 to TRBJ2-7; tentatively, D is TRBD1 (5 bases). Germline V gene data show CDR1 as GTSNPN and CDR2 as SVGIG (reference sequence). The CDR3 totals 15 residues. V was clipped by 3 bases and J by 5 bases, with 20 bases between them. CDR3 region: CAWRASRQGLDEQYF. In nucleotides, the CDR3 is TGTGCCTGGAGGGCCTCCAGGCAGGGTTTAGACGAGCAGTACTTC.

The genes are TRBV7-9 and TRBJ1-1, with D perhaps TRBD1 (5 bases). The CDR3 contains 18 residues. V lost 1 base, J lost 1 base, and 19 bases lay in between. CDR1 and CDR2 (germline): SEHNR, FQNEAQ (reference sequence). CDR3 region: CASSLVALRQGQNTEAFF. The CDR3 nucleotides are TGTGCCAGCAGCTTAGTCGCCTTACGACAAGGACAGAACACTGAAGCTTTCTTT. The full variable domain, rest sourced from reference TRBV7-9 and TRBJ1-1, is DTGVSQNPRHKITKRGQNVTFRCDPISEHNRLYWYRQTLGQGPEFLTYFQNEAQLEKSRLLSDRFSAERPKGSFSTLEIQRTEQGDSAMYLCASSLVALRQGQNTEAFFGQGTRLTVV.

This chain connects TRBV21-1 to TRBJ1-5. TRBV21-1 has pseudogene status. This CDR3 has 15 residues. The CDR3 sequence: CASSKAHSPCQPQHF. The CDR3 DNA reads as TGTGCCAGCAGCAAAGCGCACTCCCCTTGCCAGCCCCAGCATTTT.

The chain links TRBV7-8 to TRBJ2-2, with a possible D match to TRBD1 (6 bases). The CDR3 extends over 17 amino acids. Trimming stripped 4 bases from V and 0 bases from J, with 15 bases between. Germline CDR1 and CDR2: SGHVS and FQNEAQ. CDR3 sequence reads: CASSSVGGQSNTGELFF. The CDR3 coding sequence is TGTGCCAGCAGCTCAGTTGGGGGACAATCGAACACCGGGGAGCTGTTTTTT.

This rearrangement joins TRBV27 to TRBJ1-2; 7 positions agree with TRBD1. This CDR3 spans 17 amino acids. The junction had 11 bases not matched to a gene; V was cut back by 0 bases and J by 4 bases. Germline V gene sequence: CDR1 MNHEY, CDR2 SMNVEV (reference sequence). The CDR3 DNA reads as TGTGCCAGCAGTTTATCCCCTACCGGGACAGTCTTCTATGGCTACACCTTC. Translating gives CASSLSPTGTVFYGYTF.

This rearrangement joins TRBV7-7 to TRBJ2-7; 8 bases fit TRBD2. The CDR3 is 17 amino acids. V gave up 5 bases and J gave up 1 base; unmatched junction bases: 13. Germline values: CDR1 SSHAT, CDR2 FNYEAQ (reference sequence). CDR3: CASSRPNSGGRSYEQYF. Written as DNA, the CDR3 is TGTGCCAGCAGCCGCCCGAACTCAGGCGGGAGGTCCTACGAGCAGTACTTC.

J is TRBJ2-5 and V is TRBV18, with 12 bases aligning to TRBD2. J was trimmed by 3 bases and V by 4 bases; bases with no gene match: 9. The CDR3 is made up of 17 amino acids. Germline V gene lookup returns CDR1 KGHSH and CDR2 LQKENI. The CDR3 region is CASSQGLAGLDEETQYF. CDR3 coding DNA: TGTGCCAGCTCACAGGGACTAGCGGGTCTAGACGAAGAGACCCAGTACTTC.

On this clone itself: Other DNA sequences in the sample encode the same CDR3. The J gene is TRBJ2-3, the V gene TRBV9; D gene ambiguous. Trimming cost V 0 bases and J 6 bases, with 5 bases left between them. This CDR3 is built from 12 residues. Looked up from germline, CDR1 is SGDLS and CDR2 is YYNGEE. Written as DNA, the CDR3 is TGTGCCAGCAGCGTAGTCGGGGATACGCAGTATTTT. It yields the protein CASSVVGDTQYF.

This clone was counted once. The V call is TRBV5-8, the J call TRBJ1-1; no clear D gene. Per germline, CDR1 SGHTS and CDR2 YDEGEE. This CDR3 is built from 13 residues. V was clipped by 0 bases and J by 6 bases, with 9 bases between them. In DNA form, the CDR3 reads TGTGCCAGCAGCTTGGTACGGGAATCTGAAGCTTTCTTT. It translates to CASSLVRESEAFF.

This clone was observed a few times. The rearrangement links TRBV5-1 to TRBJ2-1, with 9 bases aligning to TRBD2. Germline CDR1 and CDR2: SGHRS and YFSETQ. The CDR3 has 13 amino acids. V lost 5 bases, J lost 5 bases, and 2 bases stayed unmatched. The CDR3 nucleotides read TGCGCCAGCAGGAGACTAGCGGACAATGAGCAGTTCTTC. Residues: CASRRLADNEQFF.

The chain uses TRBV29-1 and TRBJ1-2, with D maybe TRBD1 (5 bases). Germline assignment: CDR1 SQVTM and CDR2 ANQGSEA. The CDR3 covers 11 residues. The V end lost 7 bases, the J end lost 8 bases, and 14 bases lay between the germline ends. This chain's CDR3 is CSGRDGLGYTF. Written as DNA, the CDR3 is TGCAGCGGGCGGGACGGGCTAGGCTACACCTTC.

V and J are TRBV27 and TRBJ2-7, with 13 bases that match TRBD2. Germline values: CDR1 MNHEY, CDR2 SMNVEV (reference sequence). J was trimmed by 2 bases and V by 2 bases; bases with no gene match: 6. The CDR3 is made up of 17 amino acids. The CDR3 reads CASSLIGTSGAAYEQYF. The CDR3 bases are TGTGCCAGCAGTTTAATCGGGACTAGCGGGGCCGCCTACGAGCAGTACTTC.

The genes are TRBV21-1 and TRBJ1-5. TRBV21-1 is reported as a pseudogene. This CDR3 has 12 amino acids. The CDR3 here is CASLYSNQPQHF. The CDR3 bases are TGTGCCAGCCTTTATAGCAATCAGCCCCAGCATTTT.

The rearrangement uses TRBV28 and TRBJ1-3; D not resolved. V shed 5 bases and J shed 8 bases, with 7 bases lying between them. The length of the CDR3 is 11 residues. CDR1 and CDR2 from the germline V gene are MDHEN and SYDVKM. In DNA, the CDR3 is TGTGCCAGCAGTACCGTTGACACCATATATTTT. Its translation is CASSTVDTIYF.

The V call is TRBV19, the J call TRBJ1-1; D unresolved. CDR1 is LNHDA, CDR2 SQIVND, per germline (reference sequence). The CDR3 totals 14 residues. Trimming removed 2 bases from V and 3 bases from J, with 10 bases in between. The CDR3 DNA follows: TGTGCCAGTAGTATACAGCCCGGATACACTGAAGCTTTCTTT. As protein: CASSIQPGYTEAFF. The variable domain in full, with the rest retrieved from reference TRBV19 and TRBJ1-1, is DGGITQSPKYLFRKEGQNVTLSCEQNLNHDAMYWYRQDPGQGLRLIYYSQIVNDFQKGDIAEGYSVSREKKESFPLTVTSAQKNPTAFYLCASSIQPGYTEAFFGQGTRLTVV.

The J gene is TRBJ2-7, the V gene TRBV5-4; D not certain. The ends were cut back, 4 bases at V and 0 bases at J, with 17 bases in the middle. Germline V gene sequence: CDR1 SGHNT, CDR2 YYREEE (reference sequence). This CDR3 region has 16 residues. The CDR3 DNA reads as TGTGCCAGCAGCCCCACTTTGTCCTGGAGCTCCTACGAGCAGTACTTC. Its protein product is CASSPTLSWSSYEQYF.

This chain uses TRBV30 with TRBJ1-2, with 8 positions matching TRBD1. The germline gives CDR1 GTSNPN, CDR2 SVGIG (reference sequence). V dropped 2 bases and J dropped 2; count of bases not matched to a gene: 4. The CDR3 sequence is 14 residues long. For the CDR3, the DNA is TGTGCCTGGAGTCGGGACAGGAGGAACTATGGCTACACCTTC. Translating it yields CAWSRDRRNYGYTF.

This clone was seen more than once but under ten times. The rearrangement uses TRBV15 and TRBJ2-5; 8 bases line up with TRBD2. The CDR3 consists of 16 residues. Germline V gene lookup returns CDR1 LNHNV and CDR2 YYDKDF (reference sequence). The ends lost 4 bases at V and 5 bases at J; junction bases unmatched: 12. For the CDR3, the DNA is TGTGCCACCAGCACCGGGGAGGCGGGAGGTCGGGAGACCCAGTACTTC. Residues: CATSTGEAGGRETQYF.

This clone was counted a single time. This chain uses TRBV4-3 with TRBJ2-7; tentative D call: TRBD1 (5 bases). CDR3 length: 16 amino acids. Trimming shortened V by 0 bases and J by 2 bases, and 14 bases separated the two germline ends. In germline, CDR1 is LGHNA, CDR2 YSLEER. The CDR3 protein is CASSQDLGLGAYEQYF. In DNA form, the CDR3 reads TGCGCCAGCAGCCAAGATTTGGGGCTAGGAGCCTACGAGCAGTACTTC.

The chain is built from TRBV25-1 and TRBJ2-7; D not resolved. Trimming cost V 2 bases and J 8 bases, with 13 bases left between them. The CDR3 consists of 13 residues. Germline V lookup: CDR1 MGHDK, CDR2 SYGVNS. Written as DNA, the CDR3 is TGTGCCAGCAGTGAACTTCCCCAAGAGAAGCAGTACTTC. Translating it yields CASSELPQEKQYF.

The chain joins TRBV20-1 to TRBJ1-1, with D perhaps matching TRBD1 (5 bases). This CDR3 has 11 residues. Germline V gene sequence: CDR1 DFQATT, CDR2 SNEGSKA (reference sequence). Trimming stripped 6 bases from V and 8 bases from J, with 13 bases between. The CDR3 DNA is TGCAGTGCGCGACGGGGCGGCGAAGCTTTCTTT. This codes for CSARRGGEAFF.

The CDR3: CASSAPPGNTEAFF. The CDR3 DNA reads as TGTGCCAGTAGTGCCCCCCCCGGGAACACTGAAGCTTTCTTT. This chain uses TRBV19 with TRBJ1-1; D not certain. The CDR3 loop spans 14 amino acids. The V gene's germline CDR1 is LNHDA and CDR2 SQIVND (reference sequence). V was cut by 5 bases and J by 1 base, with 11 bases left in between.

This chain connects TRBV11-2 to TRBJ2-1; no reliable D call. The CDR3 consists of 16 residues. Germline CDR1 SGHAT, CDR2 FQNNGV. Deletions cut 5 bases from V and 0 bases from J, with 14 bases between. The CDR3 is CASSPSGSRSYNEQFF. The CDR3 DNA sequence: TGTGCCAGCAGCCCCTCGGGCTCCCGCTCCTACAATGAGCAGTTCTTC.

This chain uses TRBV6-1 with TRBJ2-1; 13 positions agree with TRBD2. CDR1 and CDR2 (germline): MNHNS, SASEGT. The V gene end was trimmed by 4 bases and the J gene end by 3 bases; junction bases not matched to a gene: 6. The length of the CDR3 is 17 residues. CDR3 protein: CASSGLAGGRVYNEQFF. As DNA, the CDR3 is TGTGCCAGCAGTGGACTAGCGGGAGGCAGGGTCTACAATGAGCAGTTCTTC.

V is TRBV20-1 and J is TRBJ1-2; D ambiguous. Germline CDR1 DFQATT, CDR2 SNEGSKA (reference sequence). The CDR3 has 11 residues. V dropped 3 bases and J dropped 7 bases, with 9 bases sitting between them. The CDR3 sequence: CSASGASGYTF. The DNA of the CDR3 is TGCAGTGCTAGCGGCGCCAGTGGCTACACCTTC.